These 15 T cell receptor beta chains came from one sample sequenced in a study of cytomegalovirus exposure and HLA in healthy donors. A multiplex PCR was run with 60 Vbeta primers and 13 Jbeta primers. Produced via immunoSEQ multiplex PCR; TCRdb's table is partial and in-frame only. The sample includes 200,000 to 300,000 clones, about four fifths seen only once; the top ten take about 2%. The sequenced sample consisted of PBMCs. The source of these receptors is a woman in her thirties or forties in good health and CMV-seropositive.

The CDR3 here is CASSAQGDEKLFF. DNA for the CDR3: TGTGCCAGCAGCGCCCAGGGGGATGAAAAACTGTTTTTT. The chain is built from TRBV6-6 and TRBJ1-4, with TRBD1 identical over 7 bases. The germline gives CDR1 MNHNY, CDR2 SVGAGI (reference sequence). The trim removed 6 bases at V and 6 bases at J, leaving 4 bases unmatched. This CDR3 has 13 residues.

The chain joins TRBV18 to TRBJ2-7; D not certain. This CDR3 region has 13 residues. Germline V gene data show CDR1 as KGHSH and CDR2 as LQKENI. The V end lost 2 bases, the J end lost 4 bases, and 9 bases lay between the germline ends. The CDR3 DNA reads as TGTGCCAGCTCACCAACAGCAAATTACGAGCAGTACTTC. Its protein is CASSPTANYEQYF.

The chain links TRBV28 to TRBJ1-2; 10 nucleotides align to TRBD1. Unmatched junction bases numbered 9, after V lost 3 bases and J lost 8 bases. Germline CDR1 and CDR2: MDHEN and SYDVKM. This CDR3 has 15 amino acids. CDR3: CASSLGGTGADGYTF. The CDR3 DNA follows: TGTGCCAGCAGTTTGGGTGGGACAGGGGCTGACGGCTACACCTTC.

The chain carries TRBV2 and TRBJ2-3, with D maybe TRBD1 (6 bases). CDR3 length equals 12 residues. Trimming pared 3 bases from V and 7 bases from J, leaving 8 bases between. Germline values: CDR1 SNHLY, CDR2 FYNNEI. The chain's CDR3 is CASSDQGNTQYF. In nucleotides, the CDR3 is TGTGCCAGCAGTGATCAGGGGAATACGCAGTATTTT.

V usage is TRBV5-1 and J usage is TRBJ1-4; no definite D call. Germline V gene lookup returns CDR1 SGHRS and CDR2 YFSETQ. The CDR3 consists of 14 residues. V lost 2 bases, J lost 0 bases, and 5 bases lay in between. CDR3 sequence (DNA): TGCGCCAGCAGCTTCCAGTCAACTAATGAAAAACTGTTTTTT. Translated: CASSFQSTNEKLFF.

This clone was seen more than once but under ten times. This sequence joins TRBV28 and TRBJ2-7; D is undetermined. The CDR3 length is 14 residues. Germline V CDR1 and CDR2: MDHEN, SYDVKM. The ends were cut back, 7 bases at V and 3 bases at J, with 16 bases in the middle. The CDR3 here is CASTLLGQDYEQYF. In nucleotides, the CDR3 is TGTGCCAGCACCCTCCTTGGCCAGGACTACGAGCAGTACTTC. The variable domain in full, completed from reference TRBV28 and TRBJ2-7, reads DVKVTQSSRYLVKRTGEKVFLECVQDMDHENMFWYRQDPGLGLRLIYFSYDVKMKEKGDIPEGYSVSREKKERFSLILESASTNQTSMYLCASTLLGQDYEQYFGPGTRLTVT.

The chain carries TRBV7-2 and TRBJ1-2; D is unclear. The V end was cut by 2 bases, the J end by 4 bases, with 14 bases between. The CDR3 length is 15 residues. Germline lookup yields CDR1 SGHTA and CDR2 FQGNSA. The CDR3 loop is CASSLSYVVFYGYTF. The CDR3 DNA sequence: TGTGCCAGCAGCTTAAGCTATGTGGTGTTCTATGGCTACACCTTC.

With regard to this clone: The sample carries other DNA sequences with the same CDR3. CDR3 amino acids: CASSPGGEGQPQHF. DNA of the CDR3: TGTGCCAGCTCACCTGGAGGGGAAGGTCAGCCCCAGCATTTT. This sequence joins TRBV18 and TRBJ1-5; TRBD1 might be the D (5 bases). CDR3 length equals 14 residues. Germline CDR1 reads KGHSH; CDR2 reads LQKENI. The V end was cut by 3 bases, the J end by 6 bases, with 12 bases between.

The J gene is TRBJ2-1, the V gene TRBV6-5; 14 positions match TRBD2. This CDR3 has 15 amino acids. Germline V gene sequence: CDR1 MNHEY, CDR2 SVGAGI. V trimming: 5 bases; J trimming: 10 bases; junction bases outside the gene matches: 7. The CDR3 nucleotides are TGTGCCAGCAGTACAGGACTAGCGGGAGGAACCGAGCAGTTCTTC. Translating it yields CASSTGLAGGTEQFF.

The gene calls are TRBV5-8 and TRBJ1-1, with 8 positions matching TRBD1. The V segment lost 4 bases and the J segment 11 bases; nucleotides outside the gene matches: 22. The CDR3 totals 17 residues. Germline CDR1 and CDR2: SGHTS and YDEGEE. The CDR3 loop reads CASSRGVLRTGPGRAFF. DNA of the CDR3: TGTGCCAGCAGCCGAGGCGTATTACGGACAGGGCCTGGGCGGGCTTTCTTT.

The chain has TRBV7-3 and TRBJ2-1; 8 bases are a match to TRBD2. Germline CDR1 and CDR2: SGHTA and FQGTGA. V lost 2 bases and J lost 4; bases outside the gene matches: 4. The CDR3 is made up of 15 amino acids. The CDR3 sequence: CASSLAGGYYNEQFF. In DNA form, the CDR3 reads TGTGCCAGCAGCTTAGCGGGAGGCTATTACAATGAGCAGTTCTTC.

Only a few counts were recorded for this clone. The chain has TRBV30 and TRBJ1-2; a possible D gene is TRBD1 (6 bases). The CDR3 length is 13 residues. Deletions cut 1 base from V and 4 bases from J, with 10 bases between. Germline assignment: CDR1 GTSNPN and CDR2 SVGIG (reference sequence). CDR3 coding DNA: TGTGCCTGGAGTGAAGACAGGACCTATGGCTACACCTTC. The encoded protein is CAWSEDRTYGYTF.

The chain has TRBV9 and TRBJ2-3; a weak D match, TRBD1 (6 bases). Trimming shortened V by 0 bases and J by 2 bases, and 13 bases separated the two germline ends. The CDR3 covers 16 residues. CDR1 is SGDLS, CDR2 YYNGEE, per germline. Here the CDR3 reads CASSVGVRGATDTQYF. CDR3 nucleotide sequence: TGTGCCAGCAGCGTAGGTGTCAGGGGTGCCACAGATACGCAGTATTTT.

The rearrangement joins TRBV29-1 to TRBJ1-3, with a weak D call TRBD1 (5 bases). The CDR3 runs 13 residues. Trimming left V 4 bases short and J 1 base short, with 8 bases between. Per the germline V gene, CDR1 is SQVTM and CDR2 is ANQGSEA. CDR3 sequence (DNA): TGCAGCGTTGCAAGGGGATCTGGAAACACCATATATTTT. It codes for CSVARGSGNTIYF.

The chain joins TRBV27 to TRBJ1-6; D possibly corresponds to TRBD1 (5 bases). Trimming pared 5 bases from V and 8 bases from J, leaving 13 bases between. The CDR3 runs to 14 residues. The germline V gene has CDR1 MNHEY and CDR2 SMNVEV (reference sequence). The CDR3 loop reads CASSDSLGDSPLHF. CDR3 nucleotides: TGTGCCAGCAGTGACAGCTTAGGAGATTCACCCCTCCACTTT.